The entry below gives a single TCR beta chain sequence along with its context. This sample is part of a study of blood T cell repertoires in COVID-19. Turning to the study itself: Samples came from the United States, Italy and Spain, spanning acute and convalescent COVID-19. The cDNA or gDNA used as material had been derived from T cells, B-cell-depleted T cells, or PBMCs.

The authors' processing: From reference gene primer amplification, estimates of nucleated cell counts were derived. Profiled with immunoSEQ multiplex PCR; TCRdb holds only in-frame clones, not every one. V, J and clone size reflect that table, while D and trimming were determined from the DNA. The table shows over 200,000 clones, with roughly 87% occurring only once. The sequencing sample was made of peripheral blood. This TCR came from a man aged 35-49 years with active or convalescent COVID-19.

CDR3 sequence (DNA): TGTGCCAGTACCCAGCGGGGGGGGATCAACGAGCAGTACTTC. As protein: CASTQRGGINEQYF. The chain has TRBV19 and TRBJ2-7; 10 bases match TRBD2. Losses at the gene ends were 7 bases for V and 5 bases for J; bases not matched to a gene: 8. The germline gives CDR1 LNHDA, CDR2 SQIVND (reference sequence). CDR3 size: 14 residues.